This T cell receptor beta chain came from a study of patients and donors after allogeneic stem cell transplantation. The CDR3 is 17 residues long. The germline V gene encodes CDR1 DFQATT and CDR2 SNEGSKA (reference sequence). TCRdb re-called the RT-PCR reads with MiXCR, one entry per CDR3 protein. Found here are hundreds of thousands of distinct CDR3 sequences, 16% of them singletons; the top ten hold around 7.2%. This clonotype has only a few counts. An end of the junction differs from the germline gene, which may be a read error. The sample taken for sequencing was blood, either unsorted or a sorted T cell fraction (not recorded which). The receptor was isolated from a human donor who was either an allogeneic HSCT recipient or a stem cell or donor lymphocyte infusion donor (not recorded which). It is not recorded whose cells these are; they may come from a transplant donor. The chain couples TRBV20-1 to TRBJ1-4, with TRBD1 as a possible D gene (5 bases). DNA for the CDR3: TGCAGTGCCCCAATGCGCCAGGGAGCCTTTTATGGTGAAAAACTGTTCTTT. Translation: CSAPMRQGAFYGEKLFF.